Listed here is a single TCR beta chain. These data belong to a study of cytomegalovirus exposure and HLA in healthy donors. Those who donated were healthy bone marrow donors. Primers: 60 Vbeta forward and 13 Jbeta reverse. This table comes from immunoSEQ multiplex PCR, and its TCRdb copy is limited to in-frame clones, with some not included. This sample's clone table lists 95,000 to 150,000 clones. Deletions cut 7 bases from V and 1 base from J, with 22 bases between. The CDR3 loop spans 16 amino acids. In germline, CDR1 is GTSNPN, CDR2 SVGIG (reference sequence). Material: PBMCs. The V call is TRBV30, the J call TRBJ1-2, with a weak D call TRBD1 (5 bases). The TCR was taken from a man aged 18 to 29 in good health and CMV-seronegative. The CDR3 spells CASGGDFAGINYGYTF. Here the CDR3 DNA reads TGTGCCTCGGGGGGGGACTTTGCGGGGATTAACTATGGCTACACCTTC.